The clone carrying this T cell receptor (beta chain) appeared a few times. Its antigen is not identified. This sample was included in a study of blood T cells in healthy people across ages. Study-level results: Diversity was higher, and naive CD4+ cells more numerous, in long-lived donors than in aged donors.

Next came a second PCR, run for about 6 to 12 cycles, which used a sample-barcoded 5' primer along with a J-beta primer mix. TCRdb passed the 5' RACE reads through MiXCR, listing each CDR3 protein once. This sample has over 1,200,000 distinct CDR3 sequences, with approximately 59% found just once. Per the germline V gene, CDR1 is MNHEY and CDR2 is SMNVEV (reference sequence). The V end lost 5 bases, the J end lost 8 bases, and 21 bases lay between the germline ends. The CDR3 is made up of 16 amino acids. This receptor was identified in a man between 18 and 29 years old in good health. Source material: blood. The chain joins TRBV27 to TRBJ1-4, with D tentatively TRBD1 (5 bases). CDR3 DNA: TGTGCCAGCAGTCCCCAGAGAGGGGTGGGTCACGAAAAACTGTTTTTT. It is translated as CASSPQRGVGHEKLFF.